This T cell receptor (beta chain) was sequenced during a study of shared clonotypes between healthy human individuals. Once extracted for a subset, genomic DNA was divided evenly among several immunoSEQ plates. Unsorted PBMCs provided DNA that was sequenced on ten immunoSEQ deep assay plates. Profiling relied on immunoSEQ multiplex PCR, and the TCRdb table lists in-frame clones only, not all of them. The sample yields under 600,000 clones, about three quarters seen once. This clone has ten or more counts. Donors were healthy HIV-negative adults without recently reported acute infections or vaccinations. Sequenced: PBMCs. This TCR was recovered from a woman aged 40 to 55 in good health. Some clones in this sample may be carry-over from other donors' samples.

CDR3 sequence reads: CATRLGGRLRSSGNTIYF. CDR3 DNA sequence: TGTGCCACCCGCCTGGGAGGCAGACTCCGAAGCTCTGGAAACACCATATATTTT. The chain recombines TRBV19 with TRBJ1-3; D is unclear. Per germline, CDR1 LNHDA and CDR2 SQIVND (reference sequence). The CDR3 is 18 amino acids. V was cut by 10 bases and J by 0 bases, with 25 bases left in between.